This is a list of T cell receptor beta chains from one sample in a study of cytomegalovirus exposure and HLA in healthy donors. Measured with immunoSEQ multiplex PCR; TCRdb has only the in-frame clones, and not every one. In the table there are some 140,000 clones, around 80% of which are singletons. Sequenced: PBMCs. The receptors stem from a man under 40 in good health. Each CDR3 is given with its conserved first and last residue. A D gene is named only where the DNA matches it firmly. Part of the rows lack a size; the others show once, few, many or a class for expanded clones.

V	size	J	D	DNA	CDR3
TRBV30	few	TRBJ1-2	.	TGTGCCTGGAGTATCGTGGCCAATGGCTACACCTTC	CAWSIVANGYTF
TRBV5-1	few	TRBJ2-3	TRBD2	TGCGCCAGCAGCCATGATAGCGGGAGGGCCTGGACAGATACGCAGTATTTT	CASSHDSGRAWTDTQYF
TRBV14	.	TRBJ2-7	.	TGTGCCAGCAGCTTAGCCATCTACGAGCAGTACTTC	CASSLAIYEQYF
TRBV5-1	.	TRBJ2-1	.	TGCGCCAGCAGTCCCATCGAGGGTGAGCAGTTCTTC	CASSPIEGEQFF
TRBV19	.	TRBJ2-1	TRBD2	TGTGCCAGTAGTTCACTAGCGGGAGGTGACTACAATGAGCAGTTCTTC	CASSSLAGGDYNEQFF
TRBV30	.	TRBJ1-6	.	TGTGCCTGGAATTCCGACAGTCCCAATTCACCCCTCCACTTT	CAWNSDSPNSPLHF
TRBV2	.	TRBJ2-7	.	TGTGCCAGCAGTGAACAGGGCGGGGCGACCTACGAGCAGTACTTC	CASSEQGGATYEQYF
TRBV7-7	.	TRBJ2-1	TRBD2	TGTGCTAGCAGCTTAGATCCGGGACTAGGCGCAGGCGAGCAGTTCTTC	CASSLDPGLGAGEQFF
TRBV9	once	TRBJ1-1	.	TGTGCCAGCAGCGTAGTCGCGACGGGCACTGAAGCTTTCTTT	CASSVVATGTEAFF
TRBV7-9	few	TRBJ2-5	TRBD2	TGTGCCAGCAGCTTCAGGGCGGGAGGGAACACTCAAGAGACCCAGTACTTC	CASSFRAGGNTQETQYF
TRBV29-1	once	TRBJ1-1	.	TGCAGCGTCGAGGGAGGAGGGGTATCTGAAGCTTTCTTT	CSVEGGGVSEAFF
TRBV5-4	.	TRBJ2-3	TRBD2	TGTGCCATCGGGTTCGGGACTAGCGGGAGACCGGCCACAGATACGCAGTATTTT	CAIGFGTSGRPATDTQYF
TRBV13	few	TRBJ2-1	TRBD2	TGTGCCAGCAGCCTACAGCGGGAGGGCCGAGGTGAGCAGTTCTTC	CASSLQREGRGEQFF
TRBV15	.	TRBJ1-3	TRBD1	TGTGCCACCAGCAGGAGGGACAGGGCTGGGGGAAACACCATATATTTT	CATSRRDRAGGNTIYF
TRBV7-9	.	TRBJ2-7	.	TGTGCCAGCAGCTTAGAGACTAGAGGAGACGAGCAGTACTTC	CASSLETRGDEQYF
TRBV19	.	TRBJ2-7	.	TGTGCCAGTAGTATAGTGGGGAGGGAGCAGTACTTC	CASSIVGREQYF
TRBV7-9	few	TRBJ2-2	.	TGTTCCAGCAGCTTACCCTCCCGAGCGAACACCGGGGAGCTGTTTTTT	CSSSLPSRANTGELFF
TRBV13	.	TRBJ2-1	TRBD2	TGTGCCAGCACCCAAACGAGACTAGCGGGAGAAGAATCGCGCAATGAGCAGTTCTTC	CASTQTRLAGEESRNEQFF
TRBV27	.	TRBJ2-3	TRBD2	TGTGCCAGCAGTGTTAAGGGACCAGGGACTAGCGGGAGGTTCCTCACAGATACGCAGTATTTT	CASSVKGPGTSGRFLTDTQYF
TRBV5-8	.	TRBJ1-1	.	TGTGCCAGCAGCTCCGGGTACTCCCCTCCTGAAGCTTTCTTT	CASSSGYSPPEAFF